These T cell receptor beta chains were read from a single sample in a study of T-cell reconstitution after alpha-beta-depleted transplantation in children. In TCRdb, the PCR reads were re-called with MiXCR into one record per CDR3 protein. The sample lists more than 200,000 distinct CDR3 sequences; under 30% were seen once. Source: PBMCs, taken before TCRalphabeta/CD19-depleted stem cell transplant. The source is a girl aged 2-10 years with Fanconi anemia, due to receive a stem cell transplant. Both conserved end residues are part of each CDR3. The D gene is left open where the match is weak. The size field is filled for only some rows; it gives once, few, many or a size class.

j_call: TRBJ1-5; d_call: .; v_call: TRBV29-1; clone_size: few; cdr3_aa: CSVEIGDTDQPQHF; cdr3_nt: TGCAGCGTTGAAATCGGGGACACCGATCAGCCCCAGCATTTT
j_call: TRBJ2-2; d_call: TRBD1; v_call: TRBV2; clone_size: few; cdr3_aa: CASKRDRGLNTGELFF; cdr3_nt: TGTGCCAGCAAACGCGACAGGGGCCTGAACACCGGGGAGCTGTTTTTT
j_call: TRBJ2-7; d_call: .; v_call: TRBV10-3; clone_size: many; cdr3_aa: CAISDIGQFTREYF; cdr3_nt: TGTGCCATCAGTGATATAGGACAGTTTACGAGAGAGTACTTC
j_call: TRBJ1-2; d_call: TRBD1; v_call: TRBV20-1; clone_size: many; cdr3_aa: CSALQGAYGYTF; cdr3_nt: TGCAGTGCTCTTCAGGGGGCCTATGGCTACACCTTC
j_call: TRBJ1-6; d_call: .; v_call: TRBV12-3/TRBV12-4; clone_size: once; cdr3_aa: CASSLGASDYSPLHF; cdr3_nt: TGTGCCAGCAGTTTAGGGGCCTCGGACTATTCACCCCTCCACTTT
j_call: TRBJ2-7; d_call: TRBD1; v_call: TRBV7-9; clone_size: .; cdr3_aa: CASSGTGGEQYF; cdr3_nt: TGTGCCAGCAGCGGCACAGGGGGCGAGCAGTACTTC
j_call: TRBJ2-1; d_call: TRBD2; v_call: TRBV20-1; clone_size: few; cdr3_aa: CSARGGYNEQFF; cdr3_nt: TGCAGTGCTCGCGGGGGTTACAATGAGCAGTTCTTC
j_call: TRBJ2-1; d_call: .; v_call: TRBV29-1; clone_size: many; cdr3_aa: CSVVRGRAYNEQFF; cdr3_nt: TGCAGCGTTGTGCGGGGGCGAGCCTACAATGAGCAGTTCTTC
j_call: TRBJ2-2; d_call: TRBD2; v_call: TRBV19; clone_size: many; cdr3_aa: CASRTSATGELFF; cdr3_nt: TGTGCCAGTAGGACTAGCGCCACCGGGGAGCTGTTTTTT
j_call: TRBJ1-2; d_call: .; v_call: TRBV10-3; clone_size: many; cdr3_aa: CAIGDGVGGANYGYTF; cdr3_nt: TGTGCCATCGGAGATGGGGTTGGCGGAGCTAACTATGGCTACACCTTC
j_call: TRBJ2-2; d_call: TRBD1; v_call: TRBV12-3/TRBV12-4; clone_size: many; cdr3_aa: CASSYRGTGELFF; cdr3_nt: TGTGCCAGCAGTTACAGGGGAACCGGGGAGCTGTTTTTT
j_call: TRBJ2-4; d_call: .; v_call: TRBV25-1; clone_size: many; cdr3_aa: CASSESRGPLAKNIQYF; cdr3_nt: TGTGCCAGCAGTGAATCACGGGGACCCCTAGCCAAAAACATTCAGTACTTC
j_call: TRBJ2-5; d_call: TRBD1; v_call: TRBV7-6; clone_size: many; cdr3_aa: CASRSPDRGETQYF; cdr3_nt: TGTGCCAGCAGATCACCCGACAGGGGAGAGACCCAGTACTTC
j_call: TRBJ2-1; d_call: .; v_call: TRBV11-2; clone_size: once; cdr3_aa: CASSLDGSRVYEQFF; cdr3_nt: TGTGCCAGCAGCTTAGACGGCTCCAGGGTCTACGAGCAGTTCTTC
j_call: TRBJ2-7; d_call: .; v_call: TRBV13; clone_size: .; cdr3_aa: CASSLPQQPYEQYF; cdr3_nt: TGTGCCAGCAGCTTACCCCAGCAACCCTACGAGCAGTACTTC
j_call: TRBJ1-1; d_call: TRBD1; v_call: TRBV29-1; clone_size: few; cdr3_aa: CSVLQRTGYEAFF; cdr3_nt: TGCAGCGTGCTACAGAGGACAGGGTATGAAGCTTTCTTT
j_call: TRBJ2-1; d_call: .; v_call: TRBV25-1; clone_size: many; cdr3_aa: CASSGEGLNSYNEQFF; cdr3_nt: TGTGCCAGCAGTGGTGAGGGCCTAAACTCCTACAATGAGCAGTTCTTC
j_call: TRBJ2-2; d_call: TRBD2; v_call: TRBV7-3; clone_size: .; cdr3_aa: CASSLIASGLFANTGELFF; cdr3_nt: TGTGCCAGCAGCTTAATCGCTAGCGGACTATTCGCGAACACCGGGGAGCTGTTTTTT
j_call: TRBJ2-7; d_call: .; v_call: TRBV5-1; clone_size: .; cdr3_aa: CASSSVTPSYEQYF; cdr3_nt: TGCGCCAGCAGCTCCGTCACACCTTCCTACGAGCAGTACTTC
j_call: TRBJ2-1; d_call: .; v_call: TRBV29-1; clone_size: .; cdr3_aa: CSVEGYNINEQFF; cdr3_nt: TGCAGCGTTGAGGGATATAATATAAATGAGCAGTTCTTC
j_call: TRBJ2-1; d_call: .; v_call: TRBV7-2; clone_size: many; cdr3_aa: CASSSRVQREQFF; cdr3_nt: TGTGCCAGCAGTTCTAGGGTCCAGAGGGAGCAGTTCTTC
j_call: TRBJ2-7; d_call: TRBD1; v_call: TRBV20-1; clone_size: many; cdr3_aa: CSATGTGSYEQYF; cdr3_nt: TGCAGTGCTACCGGGACAGGGTCCTACGAGCAGTACTTC
j_call: TRBJ2-2; d_call: .; v_call: TRBV29-1; clone_size: .; cdr3_aa: CSVEARGSTGELFF; cdr3_nt: TGCAGCGTTGAGGCAAGGGGGAGTACCGGGGAGCTGTTTTTT
j_call: TRBJ2-1; d_call: TRBD2; v_call: TRBV20-1; clone_size: many; cdr3_aa: CSARLAGLRHNEQFF; cdr3_nt: TGCAGTGCTAGGCTAGCGGGTCTCAGGCACAATGAGCAGTTCTTC
j_call: TRBJ2-1; d_call: .; v_call: TRBV6-5; clone_size: .; cdr3_aa: CASSYSMASSYNEQFF; cdr3_nt: TGTGCCAGCAGTTACTCGATGGCTAGCAGCTACAATGAGCAGTTCTTC
j_call: TRBJ1-2; d_call: TRBD1; v_call: TRBV10-3; clone_size: .; cdr3_aa: CAITSTGQGYTF; cdr3_nt: TGTGCCATCACCTCGACAGGGCAGGGCTACACCTTC
j_call: TRBJ2-7; d_call: .; v_call: TRBV29-1; clone_size: .; cdr3_aa: CSVVFQVEYYEQYF; cdr3_nt: TGCAGCGTTGTCTTTCAGGTAGAGTACTACGAGCAGTACTTC